The sequence of this TCR beta chain was determined in a study of T cells in Graves' hyperthyroidism and ophthalmopathy. Broader study findings: A model of 13 V-J pairs discriminated ophthalmopathy from stable hyperthyroidism. Within blood appeared most thyroid clonotypes that had expanded above 0.001.

CDR1 and CDR2 (germline): ENHRY, SYGVKD. V lost 4 bases, J lost 4 bases, and 5 bases stayed unmatched. The CDR3 runs 14 residues. Researchers took RNA transcripts and amplified the TCR beta CDR3 regions from them. HTBI primers were employed in a first-round RT-PCR of the TCR CDR3. TCRdb independently ran MiXCR on the multiplex PCR reads; one entry per CDR3 protein. The data contain 450,000 to 700,000 distinct CDR3 sequences, roughly 50% of them singletons. Details on this clonotype: What it recognizes is unknown.

The specimen sequenced was peripheral blood or thyroid tissue (not recorded which). The sequence was obtained from an adult woman with Graves' disease, either hyperthyroidism or ophthalmopathy (not recorded which). The chain uses TRBV10-3 and TRBJ2-5; 8 nucleotides agree with TRBD2. The CDR3 sequence is CAISVGGGVETQYF. In DNA form, the CDR3 reads TGTGCCATCAGTGTCGGGGGGGGAGTAGAGACCCAGTACTTC.